This paragraph reports one T cell receptor beta chain. Its antigen is as yet unknown. This CDR3 has 13 amino acids. Germline values: CDR1 MRHNA, CDR2 SNTAGT. The V gene end was trimmed by 7 bases and the J gene end by 3 bases; junction bases not matched to a gene: 5. PBMCs provided sorted CD4+ and CD8+ T cells. The record originates from a study of CD8+ T cells in alopecia areata. Study-wide findings and caveats: The study found TCR sharing across patients less clear than in mice, possibly for HLA reasons.

Reverse transcription of extracted RNA yielded cDNA, which provided the sequencing template. Measured with immunoSEQ multiplex PCR; TCRdb has only the in-frame clones, and not every one. The sample records some 150,000 clones, approximately 65% being singletons. Specimen: CD8+ T cells sorted from blood. The V gene is TRBV6-4, the J gene TRBJ2-7, with 8 bases lining up with TRBD2. This TCR came from a human donor in good health. Here the CDR3 DNA reads TGTGCCAGCAAAACTAGCGGAGACTACGAGCAGTACTTC. This codes for CASKTSGDYEQYF.